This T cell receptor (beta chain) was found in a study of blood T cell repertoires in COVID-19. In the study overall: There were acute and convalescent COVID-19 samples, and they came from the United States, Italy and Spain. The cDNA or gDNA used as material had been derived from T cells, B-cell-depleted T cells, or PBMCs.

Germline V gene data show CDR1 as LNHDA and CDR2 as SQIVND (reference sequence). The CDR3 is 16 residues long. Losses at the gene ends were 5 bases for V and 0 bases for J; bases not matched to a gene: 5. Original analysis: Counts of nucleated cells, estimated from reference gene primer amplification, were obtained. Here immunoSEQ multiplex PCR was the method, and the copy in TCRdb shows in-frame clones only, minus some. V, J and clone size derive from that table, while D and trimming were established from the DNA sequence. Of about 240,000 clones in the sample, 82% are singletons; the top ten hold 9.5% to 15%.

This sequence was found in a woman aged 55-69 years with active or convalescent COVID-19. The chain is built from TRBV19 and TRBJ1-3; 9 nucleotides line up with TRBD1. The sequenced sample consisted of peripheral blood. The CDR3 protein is CASSPGQGYSGNTIYF. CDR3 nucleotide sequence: TGTGCCAGTAGTCCTGGACAGGGGTACTCTGGAAACACCATATATTTT.